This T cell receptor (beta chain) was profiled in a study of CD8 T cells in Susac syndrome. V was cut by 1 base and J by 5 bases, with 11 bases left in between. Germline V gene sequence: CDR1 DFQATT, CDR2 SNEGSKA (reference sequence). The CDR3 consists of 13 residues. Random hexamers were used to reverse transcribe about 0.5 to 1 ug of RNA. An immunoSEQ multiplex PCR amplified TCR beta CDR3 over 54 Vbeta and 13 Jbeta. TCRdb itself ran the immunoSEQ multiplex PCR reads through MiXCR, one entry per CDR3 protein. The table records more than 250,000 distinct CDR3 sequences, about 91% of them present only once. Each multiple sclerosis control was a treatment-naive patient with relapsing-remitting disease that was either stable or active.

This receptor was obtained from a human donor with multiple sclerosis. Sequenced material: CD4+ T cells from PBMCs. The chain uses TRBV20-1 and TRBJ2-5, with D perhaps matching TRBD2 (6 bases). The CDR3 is CSARVGGMETQYF. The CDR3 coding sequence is TGCAGTGCTAGAGTAGGCGGGATGGAGACCCAGTACTTC.